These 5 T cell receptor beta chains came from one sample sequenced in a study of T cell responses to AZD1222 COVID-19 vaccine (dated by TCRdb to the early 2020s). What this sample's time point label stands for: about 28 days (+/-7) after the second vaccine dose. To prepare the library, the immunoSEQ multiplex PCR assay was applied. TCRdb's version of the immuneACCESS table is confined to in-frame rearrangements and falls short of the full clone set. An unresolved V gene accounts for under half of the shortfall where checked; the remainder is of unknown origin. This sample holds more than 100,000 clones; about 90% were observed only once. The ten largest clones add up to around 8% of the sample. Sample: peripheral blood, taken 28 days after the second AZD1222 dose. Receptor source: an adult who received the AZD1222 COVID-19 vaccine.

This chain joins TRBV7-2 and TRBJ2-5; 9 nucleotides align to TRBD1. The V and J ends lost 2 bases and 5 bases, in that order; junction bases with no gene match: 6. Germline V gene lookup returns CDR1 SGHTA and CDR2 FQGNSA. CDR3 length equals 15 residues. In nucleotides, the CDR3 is TGTGCCAGCAGCTTACAAACAGGGGGCCAGGAGACCCAGTACTTC. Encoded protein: CASSLQTGGQETQYF.

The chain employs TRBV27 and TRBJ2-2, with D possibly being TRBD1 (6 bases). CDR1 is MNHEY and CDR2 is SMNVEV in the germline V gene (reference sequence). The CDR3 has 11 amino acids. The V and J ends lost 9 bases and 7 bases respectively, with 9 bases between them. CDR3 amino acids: CASRGIGELFF. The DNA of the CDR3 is TGTGCCAGTAGGGGGATCGGGGAGCTGTTTTTT.

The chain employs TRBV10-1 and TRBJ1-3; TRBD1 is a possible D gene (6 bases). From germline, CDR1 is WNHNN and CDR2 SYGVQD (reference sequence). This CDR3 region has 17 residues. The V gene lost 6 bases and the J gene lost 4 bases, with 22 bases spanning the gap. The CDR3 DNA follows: TGCGCCAGCAGCGGAGATAAACAGGGACCCTCCGGAAACACCATATATTTT. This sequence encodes CASSGDKQGPSGNTIYF.

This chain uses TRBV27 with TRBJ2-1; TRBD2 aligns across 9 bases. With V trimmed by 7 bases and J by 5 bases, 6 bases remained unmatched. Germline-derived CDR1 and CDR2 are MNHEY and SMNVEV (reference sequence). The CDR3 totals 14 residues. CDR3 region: CASTFAGGNNEQFF. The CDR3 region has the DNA TGTGCCAGCACCTTCGCGGGAGGGAACAATGAGCAGTTCTTC.

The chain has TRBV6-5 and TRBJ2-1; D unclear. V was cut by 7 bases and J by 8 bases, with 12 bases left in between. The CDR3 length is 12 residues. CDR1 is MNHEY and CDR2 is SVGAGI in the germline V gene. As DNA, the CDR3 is TGTGCCAGCATTAATAATCGAGATGAGCAGTTCTTC. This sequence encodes CASINNRDEQFF.